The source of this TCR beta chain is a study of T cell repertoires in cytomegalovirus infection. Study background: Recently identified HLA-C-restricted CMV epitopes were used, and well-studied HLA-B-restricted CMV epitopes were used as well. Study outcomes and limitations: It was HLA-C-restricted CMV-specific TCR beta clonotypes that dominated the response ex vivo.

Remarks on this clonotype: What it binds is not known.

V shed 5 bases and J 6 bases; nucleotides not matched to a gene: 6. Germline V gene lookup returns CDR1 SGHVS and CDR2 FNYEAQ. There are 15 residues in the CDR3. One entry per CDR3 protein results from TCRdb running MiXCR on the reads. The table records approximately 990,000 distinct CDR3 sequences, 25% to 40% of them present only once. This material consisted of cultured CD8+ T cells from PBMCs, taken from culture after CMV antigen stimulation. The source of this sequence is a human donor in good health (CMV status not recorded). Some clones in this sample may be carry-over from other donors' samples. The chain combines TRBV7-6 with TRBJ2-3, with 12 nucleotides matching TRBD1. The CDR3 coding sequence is TGTGCCAGCAGCCTCCGGGACAGGGGGCTTGATACGCAGTATTTT. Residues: CASSLRDRGLDTQYF.